This T cell receptor (beta chain) was profiled in a study of neurological immune-mediated disorders. General study points: Subjects shared no identical expanded-clone CDR3 amino acid sequences, suggesting private TCR-beta repertoires in all groups. On phylogenetic grouping, the repertoires of 18 of 34 multiple sclerosis patients fell within one related-CDR3 cluster, constituting a possible signature.

From germline, CDR1 is MNHEY and CDR2 SVGAGI. The CDR3 is 17 residues long. Trimming took 6 bases from V and 2 from J; bases not matched to a gene: 9. This clonotype was seen many times. Its cognate antigen is unknown. TCRdb processed the 5' RACE reads anew with MiXCR; each CDR3 protein has one entry. The sample records roughly 62,000 distinct CDR3 sequences, less than 6% being singletons. The source material was PBMCs. The chain is built from TRBV6-5 and TRBJ2-2, with 10 bases matching TRBD2. This sequence was found in a woman in her forties or fifties with multiple sclerosis. The chain's CDR3 is CASSPFLAGDNTGELFF. The CDR3 DNA is TGTGCCAGCAGCCCATTCCTAGCGGGGGACAACACCGGGGAGCTGTTTTTT.